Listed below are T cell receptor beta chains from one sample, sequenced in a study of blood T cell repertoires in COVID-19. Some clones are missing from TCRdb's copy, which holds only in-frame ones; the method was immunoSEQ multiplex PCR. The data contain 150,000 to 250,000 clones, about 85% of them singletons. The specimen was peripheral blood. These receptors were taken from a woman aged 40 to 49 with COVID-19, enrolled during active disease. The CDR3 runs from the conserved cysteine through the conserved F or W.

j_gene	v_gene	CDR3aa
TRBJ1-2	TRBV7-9	CASSLASRGDYGYTF
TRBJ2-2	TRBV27	CASSLSGGDTGELFF
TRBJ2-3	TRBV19	CATRTGADTQYF
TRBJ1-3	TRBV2	CASARDIGNTIYF
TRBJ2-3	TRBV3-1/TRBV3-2	CASSQQGTDTQYF
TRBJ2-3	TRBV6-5	CASSYPTGSSTDTQYF
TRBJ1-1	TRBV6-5	CASSSPQGLGSTEAFF
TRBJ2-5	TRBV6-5	CASSYSRTGGLQTQYF
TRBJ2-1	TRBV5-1	CASSSQSGTSYNEQFF
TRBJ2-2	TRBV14	CASSRRWRQGGQGELFF
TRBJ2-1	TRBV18	CASSPRTSSYNEQFF
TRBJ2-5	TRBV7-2	CASLRGREETQYF
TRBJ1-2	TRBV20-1	CSAGTGFGYTF
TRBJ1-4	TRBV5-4	CASSLSTGHGEKLFF
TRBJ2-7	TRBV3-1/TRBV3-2	CASSLGLAGYEQYF
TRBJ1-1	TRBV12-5	CASVAGTANTEAFF
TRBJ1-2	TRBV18	CASSPGDRGFGYTF
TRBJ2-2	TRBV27	CASSFRGTGGAGELFF
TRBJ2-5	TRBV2	CASSERGIGGRETQYF
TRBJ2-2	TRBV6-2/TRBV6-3	CASSHYHAREAGELFF
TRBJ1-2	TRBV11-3	CASSSNDRPNYGYTF
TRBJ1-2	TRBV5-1	CASSAPIGQGGGYTF
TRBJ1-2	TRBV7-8	CASSLALGTGGGYTF
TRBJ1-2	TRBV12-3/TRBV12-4	CASRLGANYGYTF
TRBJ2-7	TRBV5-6	CASSLGLATYEQYF
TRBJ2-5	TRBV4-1	CASSQVQGAGETQYF
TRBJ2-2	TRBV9	CASSATTSRGGELFF
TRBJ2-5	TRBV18	CASSPTSPPERTQYF
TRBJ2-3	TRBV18	CASSRSTDTQYF
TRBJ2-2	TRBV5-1	CASSLSVSPGGELFF
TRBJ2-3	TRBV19	CASSWGGRSDTQYF
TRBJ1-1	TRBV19	CASSLGMNTEAFF
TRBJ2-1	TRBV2	CASVAGLYNEQFF
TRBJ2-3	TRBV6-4	CASSLTGDTDTQYF
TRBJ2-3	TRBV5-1	CASRSSLLAGVTDTQYF
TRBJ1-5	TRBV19	CASSGSVAHQPQHF
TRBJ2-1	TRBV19	CASSIRGLADYNEQFF
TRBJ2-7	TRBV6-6	CASRHSTKGGYEQYF
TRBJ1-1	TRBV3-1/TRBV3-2	CASSPRGRSTEAFF
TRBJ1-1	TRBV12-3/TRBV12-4	CASSSSNTEAFF
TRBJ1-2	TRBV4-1	CASSQERTDLYGYTF
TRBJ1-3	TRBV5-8	CASSFSGTLGNTIYF
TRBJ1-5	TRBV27	CASSRTGGQHF
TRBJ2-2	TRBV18	CASSPRLAGGDTGELFF
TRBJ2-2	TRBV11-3	CASSLGQGTGELFF
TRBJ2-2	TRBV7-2	CASRPRGPTITGELFF
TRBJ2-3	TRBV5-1	CASSPASGAGTDTQYF
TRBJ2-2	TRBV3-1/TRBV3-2	CASSHPGGVNTGELFF